This T cell receptor (beta chain) was identified in a study of blood T cell repertoires in COVID-19 (dated by TCRdb to 2019 to 2021). Concerning the study at large: Samples covering the acute and convalescent phases of COVID-19 were provided by collaborators in the United States, Italy and Spain. The material from the prospective study consisted of cDNA or gDNA derived from T cells, B-cell-depleted T cells, or PBMCs. Deeply sampled blood TCRbeta repertoires from subjects exposed to, actively infected with, or recovered from COVID-19 were included in the dataset. The repertoires were made available in a free public database intended to serve as a resource for research on the immune response to SARS-CoV-2. Samples came from the ongoing ImmuneRACE study (first 160 participants) plus 1,254 subjects from 6 global collaborators. Sample metadata almost always included a de-identified subject ID, COVID-19 status, age in years and sex. Where HLA class I and class II types were available, the types were taken from metadata supplied by the sample provider, not from assay-based typing.

A remark on this clone: No antigen is known for it. The input lacks base qualities; no much larger clone sits a single base away.

Collaborating institutions collected whole blood in K2EDTA tubes following their own protocols. Collaborator samples were shipped for TCRbeta analysis as frozen whole blood, isolated PBMCs, or DNA extracted from either sample type. The full study reports these points: The quantity of clinical and demographic metadata differed by source and by participant and was supplied without curation.

TCRbeta CDR3 regions were amplified from genomic DNA using the immunoSEQ Assay, a bias-controlled multiplex PCR. Under the source paper's analysis protocol: The number of nucleated cells in each sample was estimated by amplification of reference gene primers within the assay. Sequence reads were collapsed and filtered to measure the absolute abundance of every unique TCRbeta CDR3 rearrangement. Productive Simpson clonality was computed per sample as the square root of Simpson's diversity index over productive rearrangements. TCRdb limited this immuneACCESS table to in-frame rearrangements with V and J called. A share of clones is missing; checked studies link under half to unresolved V genes, and the rest is unexplained. That table is the source of V, J and clone size, and D and trimming were worked out from the DNA. This sample has around 130,000 clones in its table, and around nine tenths of those were observed once. Approximately 2% of the sample is held by the ten biggest clonotypes.

Germline trimming amounts to 6 bases on V and 4 bases on J, with 4 as the count of junction bases outside the gene matches. From cysteine to phenylalanine, the CDR3 is 14 amino acids long. Only CDR3 DNA is held: 42 bases, read in frame from base 1. From a lookup of the germline V gene, CDR1 and CDR2 are MNHEY and SVGAGI. This TCR was recovered from a woman between 50 and 59 years old with acute or convalescent COVID-19. Sequenced material: peripheral blood. The chain is encoded by TRBV6-5 joined to TRBJ1-3, and 9 junctional nucleotides match TRBD1. The DNA is TGTGCCAGCAGGCGGGACAGGGCGGGAAACACCATATATTTT. The translation is CASRRDRAGNTIYF.